The 21 T cell receptor beta chains below were found in one sample sequenced in a study of shared clonotypes between healthy human individuals. Using immunoSEQ multiplex PCR, the repertoire was profiled, and TCRdb retains in-frame clones only, with some absent. Of a few million clones listed, roughly 92% were seen once; the top ten hold 0.11% to 0.15%. Sequencing was carried out using naive CD4+ T cells sorted from blood. Subset specified: CD45RA+ positively selected. These receptors were taken from a man between 18 and 29 years old in good health.

The chain joins TRBV6-5 to TRBJ1-4; D unclear. Germline assignment: CDR1 MNHEY and CDR2 SVGAGI. V lost 2 bases to trimming and J lost 8 bases, with 12 bases between them. The CDR3 runs to 14 residues. The CDR3 DNA is TGTGCCAGCAGTTACGGAGCGGCGGGGGAAAAACTGTTTTTT. It yields the protein CASSYGAAGEKLFF.

The gene calls are TRBV2 and TRBJ2-5; possible D gene TRBD2, 5 bases. The CDR3 covers 16 residues. Germline CDR1 and CDR2: SNHLY and FYNNEI. Trimming cost V 8 bases and J 2 bases, with 21 bases left between them. For the CDR3, the DNA is TGTGCCAGCTCTAGCAACGACCCTACGGTGCAAGAGACCCAGTACTTC. It translates to CASSSNDPTVQETQYF.

The rearrangement links TRBV5-4 to TRBJ2-7; D might be TRBD2 (6 bases). Trimming cost V 0 bases and J 6 bases, with 13 bases left between them. The CDR3 length is 14 residues. Per the germline V gene, CDR1 is SGHNT and CDR2 is YYREEE (reference sequence). The CDR3 region is CASSLAGEAFEQYF. The CDR3 DNA reads TGTGCCAGCAGCTTGGCTGGGGAGGCCTTCGAGCAGTACTTC.

As concerns this clone: The sample contains more than one DNA sequence encoding this CDR3. The rearrangement links TRBV18 to TRBJ1-2; TRBD1 is a possible D gene (5 bases). V shed 0 bases and J shed 2 bases, with 7 bases lying between them. The CDR3 totals 14 residues. CDR1 KGHSH and CDR2 LQKENI come from the germline V gene. The DNA of the CDR3 is TGTGCCAGCTCACCACCGAAGGGGAACTATGGCTACACCTTC. Translating gives CASSPPKGNYGYTF.

The chain is built from TRBV11-2 and TRBJ2-2, with a weak D call TRBD1 (6 bases). V was shortened by 1 base and J by 7 bases, with 16 bases between the two germline ends. The CDR3 is 16 amino acids. CDR1 and CDR2 from the germline V gene are SGHAT and FQNNGV. In nucleotides, the CDR3 is TGTGCCAGCAGCTTAGGTTTTCGTGAGGGGGACGGGGAGCTGTTTTTT. It is translated as CASSLGFREGDGELFF.

The chain recombines TRBV28 with TRBJ1-4, with TRBD1 as a possible D gene (5 bases). CDR1 is MDHEN and CDR2 is SYDVKM in the germline V gene. The CDR3 has 15 residues. Trimming cost V 5 bases and J 8 bases, with 18 bases left between them. The chain's CDR3 is CASSPWGVVREKLFF. CDR3 coding DNA: TGTGCCAGCAGTCCGTGGGGGGTGGTGAGGGAAAAACTGTTTTTT.

The DNA for the CDR3 is TGTGCCAGCAGACAAGGACTGGACACCTTCTACGAGCAGTACTTC. Translated: CASRQGLDTFYEQYF. V is TRBV5-5 and J is TRBJ2-7, with D perhaps assigned TRBD1 or TRBD2 (5 bases each). Trimming stripped 5 bases from V and 3 bases from J, with 18 bases between. The germline V gene has CDR1 SGHKS and CDR2 YYEKEE (reference sequence). This CDR3 region has 15 residues. The variable domain in full, with the rest retrieved from reference TRBV5-5 and TRBJ2-7, is DAGVTQSPTHLIKTRGQQVTLRCSPISGHKSVSWYQQVLGQGPQFIFQYYEKEERGRGNFPDRFSARQFPNYSSELNVNALLLGDSALYLCASRQGLDTFYEQYFGPGTRLTVT.

The rearrangement uses TRBV27 and TRBJ1-2; D not resolved. The germline V gene encodes CDR1 MNHEY and CDR2 SMNVEV (reference sequence). The V gene lost 0 bases and the J gene lost 4 bases, with 6 bases spanning the gap. This CDR3 has 13 residues. CDR3 in amino acids: CASSLSRAYGYTF. Written as DNA, the CDR3 is TGTGCCAGCAGTTTATCGCGGGCCTATGGCTACACCTTC.

This clone has a single count. The rearrangement joins TRBV5-1 to TRBJ2-7; TRBD1 matches at 9 bases. Per germline, CDR1 SGHRS and CDR2 YFSETQ. With 4 bases clipped from V and 2 bases from J, the junction kept 7 bases outside the gene matches. The CDR3 extends over 15 amino acids. In nucleotides, the CDR3 is TGCGCCAGCAGCATGACCGGGACAGGGCCCTACGAGCAGTACTTC. Its translation: CASSMTGTGPYEQYF.

The V call is TRBV5-1, the J call TRBJ2-2; D is perhaps TRBD2 (6 bases). V was clipped by 8 bases and J by 0 bases, with 14 bases between them. Germline V CDR1 and CDR2: SGHRS, YFSETQ. There are 15 residues in the CDR3. The CDR3 here is CASRVAATNTGELFF. The CDR3 nucleotides are TGCGCCAGTCGCGTAGCGGCGACGAACACCGGGGAGCTGTTTTTT.

J is TRBJ1-2 and V is TRBV19; no clear D gene. Germline values: CDR1 LNHDA, CDR2 SQIVND (reference sequence). V dropped 9 bases and J dropped 4 bases, with 12 bases sitting between them. The CDR3 is 12 amino acids. The CDR3 DNA is TGTGCCAGCCATGATGTGGGCTATGGCTACACCTTC. Amino acids: CASHDVGYGYTF.

V gene TRBV28 combines with J gene TRBJ2-2; TRBD1 aligns across 8 bases. Trimming took 4 bases from V and 6 from J; bases not matched to a gene: 7. CDR3 length: 15 residues. Germline CDR1 is MDHEN and CDR2 is SYDVKM. DNA for the CDR3: TGTGCCAGCAGTTCGGCGGACAGGGAAGCCGGGGAGCTGTTTTTT. Protein product: CASSSADREAGELFF. Using reference TRBV28 and TRBJ2-2 for the parts outside the CDR3, the full variable domain is DVKVTQSSRYLVKRTGEKVFLECVQDMDHENMFWYRQDPGLGLRLIYFSYDVKMKEKGDIPEGYSVSREKKERFSLILESASTNQTSMYLCASSSADREAGELFFGEGSRLTVL.

V gene TRBV10-1 combines with J gene TRBJ2-7; no clear D. V lost 5 bases and J lost 5, with 13 bases in between. The CDR3 has 13 residues. Germline V CDR1 and CDR2: WNHNN, SYGVQD (reference sequence). The CDR3 DNA sequence: TGCGCCAGCAGTCCCCTGGGTTGGGACGAGCAGTACTTC. Amino acid sequence: CASSPLGWDEQYF.

The chain is built from TRBV6-6 and TRBJ2-2; tentative D call: TRBD2 (6 bases). Germline CDR1 is MNHNY and CDR2 is SVGAGI (reference sequence). Trimming took 2 bases from V and 8 from J, leaving 9 bases between them. This CDR3 is 13 amino acids long. CDR3 in DNA: TGTGCCAGCAGTTACGGGAGGACGGGGGAGCTGTTTTTT. Encoded protein: CASSYGRTGELFF.

This chain connects TRBV4-3 to TRBJ2-5, with D unresolved. V lost 1 base and J lost 5, with 14 bases in between. Germline CDR1 LGHNA, CDR2 YSLEER. The CDR3 totals 15 residues. The CDR3 DNA reads TGCGCCAGCAGCCAAGGCGACAAAGGGCGCGAGACCCAGTACTTC. This translates into CASSQGDKGRETQYF.

As concerns this clone: This sample includes further DNA sequences coding for the same CDR3. The chain carries TRBV7-2 and TRBJ2-3; 9 bases agree with TRBD2. Germline CDR1 is SGHTA and CDR2 is FQGNSA. The CDR3 is made up of 14 amino acids. The ends lost 1 base at V and 5 bases at J; junction bases unmatched: 1. The CDR3 reads CASSLGLAVDTQYF. CDR3 nucleotides: TGTGCCAGCAGCTTAGGACTAGCGGTAGATACGCAGTATTTT.

V usage is TRBV6-6 and J usage is TRBJ1-2; TRBD1 matches 9 bases. Germline trimming cut 5 bases from V and 7 bases from J; bases unmatched to any gene: 5. There are 13 residues in the CDR3. Germline loops: CDR1 MNHNY, CDR2 SVGAGI (reference sequence). CDR3 in amino acids: CASSTRDRAGYTF. In nucleotides, the CDR3 is TGTGCCAGCAGTACTCGGGACAGGGCTGGCTACACCTTC.

V gene TRBV7-2 combines with J gene TRBJ2-3; 7 bases fit TRBD2. Germline CDR1 SGHTA, CDR2 FQGNSA. With 1 base clipped from V and 5 bases from J, the junction kept 3 bases outside the gene matches. There are 14 residues in the CDR3. The CDR3 spells CASSLGTSVDTQYF. The CDR3 DNA sequence: TGTGCCAGCAGCTTAGGGACTAGTGTAGATACGCAGTATTTT. Complete variable domain (other parts from reference TRBV7-2 and TRBJ2-3): GAGVSQSPSNKVTEKGKDVELRCDPISGHTALYWYRQSLGQGLEFLIYFQGNSAPDKSGLPSDRFSAERTGGSVSTLTIQRTQQEDSAVYLCASSLGTSVDTQYFGPGTRLTVL.

The chain combines TRBV18 with TRBJ2-1; 9 bases are shared with TRBD2. The germline CDR1 and CDR2 sequences are KGHSH and LQKENI. This CDR3 spans 17 amino acids. Trimming at V came to 2 bases and at J to 8 bases, leaving 13 bases not matched to a gene. CDR3 DNA sequence: TGTGCCAGCTCACCAACCCTAACTAGCGGGCCGAGGGATGAGCAGTTCTTC. Its protein is CASSPTLTSGPRDEQFF. Full variable domain (missing parts from reference TRBV18 and TRBJ2-1): NAGVMQNPRHLVRRRGQEARLRCSPMKGHSHVYWYRQLPEEGLKFMVYLQKENIIDESGMPKERFSAEFPKEGPSILRIQQVVRGDSAAYFCASSPTLTSGPRDEQFFGPGTRLTVL.

This clone showed up just a few times. The genes are TRBV5-1 and TRBJ1-1; D gene unclear. The V end was cut by 2 bases, the J end by 2 bases, with 4 bases between. From germline, CDR1 is SGHRS and CDR2 YFSETQ. The CDR3 sequence is 12 residues long. The CDR3 bases are TGCGCCAGCAGCTTCGCAAACACTGAAGCTTTCTTT. Protein sequence: CASSFANTEAFF. The whole variable domain, filled in from reference TRBV5-1 and TRBJ1-1, reads KAGVTQTPRYLIKTRGQQVTLSCSPISGHRSVSWYQQTPGQGLQFLFEYFSETQRNKGNFPGRFSGRQFSNSRSEMNVSTLELGDSALYLCASSFANTEAFFGQGTRLTVV.

The chain recombines TRBV19 with TRBJ2-2; D unclear. Germline V gene data show CDR1 as LNHDA and CDR2 as SQIVND (reference sequence). Deletions cut 7 bases from V and 5 bases from J, with 11 bases between. The CDR3 runs to 13 residues. CDR3 loop: CASTDPATGELFF. CDR3 coding DNA: TGTGCCAGTACAGACCCTGCAACCGGGGAGCTGTTTTTT. Looking up the rest from reference TRBV19 and TRBJ2-2 gives the full variable domain: DGGITQSPKYLFRKEGQNVTLSCEQNLNHDAMYWYRQDPGQGLRLIYYSQIVNDFQKGDIAEGYSVSREKKESFPLTVTSAQKNPTAFYLCASTDPATGELFFGEGSRLTVL.